The T cell receptor (beta chain) described here comes from a study of cytomegalovirus exposure and HLA in healthy donors. On this clone itself: The antigen remains unidentified.

V was shortened by 2 bases and J by 3 bases, with 17 bases between the two germline ends. The CDR3 is made up of 16 amino acids. The PCR had 60 Vbeta and 13 Jbeta primers. The table came from immunoSEQ multiplex PCR; TCRdb's copy has only in-frame clones and leaves some out. The table lists more than 150,000 clones, roughly 80% of them singletons. Nominal health characterized the donors when sampled, though unrecorded immune exposures were likely. Study findings and constraints: In a later analysis, DRB1 alleles had the most associated TCRs; HLA-C alleles the fewest. In the analysis, some V segments, TRBV6-2 and TRBV6-3 included, were excluded as indistinguishable. In an earlier analysis, about 90% or about 30%: the productive usage of most TCR beta V segments.

This chain joins TRBV6-7 and TRBJ2-7; D remains ambiguous. TRBV6-7 is an ORF for which the function is uncertain. This sequence was found in a middle-aged man in good health and CMV-seronegative. Sequencing input: PBMCs. CDR3 residues: CASSYRRIARSYEQYF. DNA of the CDR3: TGTGCCAGCAGTTACCGTAGGATAGCCCGAAGCTACGAGCAGTACTTC.